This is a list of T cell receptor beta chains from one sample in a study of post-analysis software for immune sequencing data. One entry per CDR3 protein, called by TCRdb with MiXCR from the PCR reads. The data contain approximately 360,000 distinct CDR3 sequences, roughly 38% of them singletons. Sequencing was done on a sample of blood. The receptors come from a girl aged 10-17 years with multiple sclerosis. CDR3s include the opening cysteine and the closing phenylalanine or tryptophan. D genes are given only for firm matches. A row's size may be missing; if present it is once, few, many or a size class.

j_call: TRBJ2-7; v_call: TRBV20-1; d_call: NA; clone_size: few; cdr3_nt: TGCAGTGCTAGAGATCTGAAGGATCCCTACGAGCAGTACTTC; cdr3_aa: CSARDLKDPYEQYF
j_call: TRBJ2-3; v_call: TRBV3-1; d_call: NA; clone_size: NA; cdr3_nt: TGTGCCAGCAGCCAAGGGGGGGACAGCGCCTTCACAGATACGCAGTATTTT; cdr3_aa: CASSQGGDSAFTDTQYF
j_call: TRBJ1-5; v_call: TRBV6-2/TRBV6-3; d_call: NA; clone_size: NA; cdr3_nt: TGTGCCAGCAGTTACCACGACAGTAGCAATCAGCCCCAGCATTTT; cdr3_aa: CASSYHDSSNQPQHF
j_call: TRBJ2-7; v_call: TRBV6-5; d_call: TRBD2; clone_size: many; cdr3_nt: TGTGCCAGCAGACGACTAGCGCCTATCTACGAGCAGTACTTC; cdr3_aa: CASRRLAPIYEQYF
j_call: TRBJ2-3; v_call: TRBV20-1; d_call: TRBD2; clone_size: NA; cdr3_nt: TGCAGTGCTAGGGGGCTAGCGGGGGGCGGGAGCACAGATACGCAGTATTTT; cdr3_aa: CSARGLAGGGSTDTQYF
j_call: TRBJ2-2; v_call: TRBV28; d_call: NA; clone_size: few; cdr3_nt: TGTGCCAGCAGTTTTAGGGCAGCCAAGGCCTCTCTCGTGGCCACCGGGGAGCTGTTTTTT; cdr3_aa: CASSFRAAKASLVATGELFF
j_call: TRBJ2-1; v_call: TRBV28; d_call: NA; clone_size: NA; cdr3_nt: TGTGCCAGCAGCCCCCCCGATGGTTACAATGAGCAGTTCTTC; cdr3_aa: CASSPPDGYNEQFF
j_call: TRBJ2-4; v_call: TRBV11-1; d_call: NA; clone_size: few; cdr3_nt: TGTGCCAGCAGCTTAGGTTTTCAGGTTGACATTCAGTACTTC; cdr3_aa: CASSLGFQVDIQYF
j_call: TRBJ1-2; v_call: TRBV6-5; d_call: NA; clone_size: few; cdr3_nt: TGTGCCAGCAGTTACTCGAGAGGGGCGCTTGATGGCTACACCTTC; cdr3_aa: CASSYSRGALDGYTF
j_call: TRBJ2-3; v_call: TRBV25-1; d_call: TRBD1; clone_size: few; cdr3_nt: TGTGCCAGCAGCCCGACAGGGGGAATTGCAGATACGCAGTATTTT; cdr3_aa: CASSPTGGIADTQYF
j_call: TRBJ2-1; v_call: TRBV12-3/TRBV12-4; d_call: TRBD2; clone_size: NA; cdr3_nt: TGTGCCAGCCGACTAGCGGGGTACAATGAGCAGTTCTTC; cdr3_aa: CASRLAGYNEQFF
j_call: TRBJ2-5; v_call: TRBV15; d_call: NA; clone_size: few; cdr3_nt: TGTGCCACCAGCAGAGATCGGGAACGGTTCCAAGAGACCCAGTACTTC; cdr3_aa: CATSRDRERFQETQYF
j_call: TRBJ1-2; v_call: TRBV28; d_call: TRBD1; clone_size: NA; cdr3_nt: TGTGCCAGCACGCCCTTTTTACGGGACAGGGGAATAACTAACTATGGCTACACCTTC; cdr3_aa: CASTPFLRDRGITNYGYTF
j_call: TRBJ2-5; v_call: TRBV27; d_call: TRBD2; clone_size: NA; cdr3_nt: TGTGCCAGCAGTCGTAGGACTAGCGGGACGAGCCAAGAGACCCAGTACTTC; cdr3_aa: CASSRRTSGTSQETQYF
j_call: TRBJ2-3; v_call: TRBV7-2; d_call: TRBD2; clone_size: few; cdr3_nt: TGTGCCAGCAGCTTGCGACTAGCGGGGGGATCAGATACGCAGTATTTT; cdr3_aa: CASSLRLAGGSDTQYF
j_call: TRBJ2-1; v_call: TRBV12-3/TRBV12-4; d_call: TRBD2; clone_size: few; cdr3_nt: TGTGCCACATTTAATCTAGCGGGGGGGCTCATGGTGCATGAGCAGTTCTTC; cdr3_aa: CATFNLAGGLMVHEQFF
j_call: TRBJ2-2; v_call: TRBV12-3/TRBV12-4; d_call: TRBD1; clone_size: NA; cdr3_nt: TGTGCCAGCAGTCCCCCCGGGACAGGGGGCACCGGGGAGCTGTTTTTT; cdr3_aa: CASSPPGTGGTGELFF
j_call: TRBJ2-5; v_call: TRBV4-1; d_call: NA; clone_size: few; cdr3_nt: TGCGCCAGCAGCCAATTTCACCGGGACCACCAAGAGACCCAGTACTTC; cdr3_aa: CASSQFHRDHQETQYF
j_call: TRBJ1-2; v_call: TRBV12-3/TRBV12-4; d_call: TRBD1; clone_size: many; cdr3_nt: TGTGCCAGCAGTGCTGAAGACAGGGGCTATGGCTACACCTTC; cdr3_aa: CASSAEDRGYGYTF
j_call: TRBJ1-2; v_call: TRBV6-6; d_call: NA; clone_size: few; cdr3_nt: TGTGCCAGCAGTTACGAAGGGGTCACCAACTATGGCTACACCTTC; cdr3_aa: CASSYEGVTNYGYTF
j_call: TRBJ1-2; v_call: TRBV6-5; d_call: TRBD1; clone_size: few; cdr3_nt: TGTGCCAGCAGTTACTCGGGGTGGGACAGGGGGAACTATGGCTACACCTTC; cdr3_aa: CASSYSGWDRGNYGYTF
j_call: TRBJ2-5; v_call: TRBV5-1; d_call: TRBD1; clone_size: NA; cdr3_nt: TGCGCCAGCAGCTTGGACAGCAGGGGGCAAGAGACCCAGTACTTC; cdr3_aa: CASSLDSRGQETQYF
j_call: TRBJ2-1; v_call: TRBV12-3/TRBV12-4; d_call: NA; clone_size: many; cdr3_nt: TGTGCCAGCAGTCCCGGCAATGAGCAGTTCTTC; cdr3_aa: CASSPGNEQFF
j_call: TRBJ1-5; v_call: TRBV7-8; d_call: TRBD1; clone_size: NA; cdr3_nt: TGTGCCAGCAGTCATGGACAGGGGGCTATTAGCAATCAGCCCCAGCATTTT; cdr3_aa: CASSHGQGAISNQPQHF